This T cell receptor beta chain was sequenced during a study of blood T cell repertoires in COVID-19. Study context: Whether acute or convalescent, the COVID-19 samples came from the United States, Italy and Spain. PBMCs, B-cell-depleted T cells, or T cells provided the cDNA or gDNA that made up the material.

As originally analysed: From reference gene primer amplification, estimates of nucleated cell counts were derived. Clones were sequenced by immunoSEQ multiplex PCR, and TCRdb holds only the in-frame ones, with some missing. V and J calls and clone size come straight from that table; D and trimming were deduced from the DNA. Of 60,000 to 85,000 clones detected, around 86% appear once; the ten largest clones hold roughly 28%. The V gene's germline CDR1 is SNHLY and CDR2 FYNNEI. V was clipped by 10 bases and J by 2 bases; unmatched bases: 9. There are 15 residues in the CDR3. The chain couples TRBV2 to TRBJ2-3; 10 bases fit TRBD2. The material sequenced was peripheral blood. The receptor comes from an elderly woman with active or convalescent COVID-19. The CDR3 sequence is CATFTGTSVTDTQYF. The DNA of the CDR3 is TGTGCCACCTTCACCGGGACTAGCGTCACAGATACGCAGTATTTT.